The subject of this entry is one T cell receptor (beta chain). Its specificity is unknown. This CDR3 spans 15 amino acids. Germline assignment: CDR1 ENHRY and CDR2 SYGVKD. The V segment lost 5 bases and the J segment 4 bases; nucleotides outside the gene matches: 3. Method: immunoSEQ multiplex PCR; TCRdb's copy keeps in-frame clones and lacks some. Counted here are approximately 23,000 clones, 65% to 80% occurring once; the ten biggest clones make up roughly 10%. This entry belongs to a study of vaccination effects on CD4 cells after COVID-19. Study-level results: Substantial clonal contraction characterized both infection- and vaccine-induced clones late after vaccination. There was only 1 of 255 vaccine-induced clones in healthy vaccinees that cross-reacted with common cold coronaviruses. There were few convalescent patients in the study and no early post-infection timepoints.

The ViraFEST assay expanded antigen-specific CD4+ T cells with viral peptide pools before sequencing. Subsequent to a culture period of 10 days, CD4+ T cells were isolated. Nobody among the vaccine recipients had prior SARS-CoV-2 infection (nucleocapsid antibodies were negative). Each well held a few million PBMC cultured with roughly 9.7 ug/ml peptides and roughly 9 IU/ml IL-2. The chain joins TRBV10-3 to TRBJ2-1, with 12 bases matching TRBD2. This TCR derives from a human donor who received a COVID-19 vaccine. This specimen consisted of CD4+ T cells from PBMCs cultured with HCoV-NL63 spike peptides, obtained before COVID-19 vaccination. The CDR3 sequence: CAISWTSGEYNEQFF. As DNA, the CDR3 is TGTGCCATCAGTTGGACTAGCGGGGAGTACAATGAGCAGTTCTTC.